Only a few counts were recorded for the clone carrying this TCR beta chain. What it recognizes is unknown. These data come from a study of cytomegalovirus exposure and HLA in healthy donors. Researchers ran the PCR with 60 Vbeta and 13 Jbeta primers. Profiling relied on immunoSEQ multiplex PCR, and the TCRdb table lists in-frame clones only, not all of them. The sample includes around 110,000 clones, around 64% of them seen just once. Study-level points and caveats: Later analysis suggested links between common viral pathogens and several top significant clusters. Specificity for CMV antigens was confirmed in vitro for a few of the CMV-associated chains. Earlier findings revealed that most TCR beta V segments proved productive either about 87% or about 30% of the time. A later analysis linked fewer than 20,000 TCR beta sequences to HLA alleles at 0.05 false discovery rate.

Material: PBMCs. The sequence derives from a young woman in good health and CMV-seronegative.

CDR3 coding DNA: TGCGCCAGCAGCCAAGATGGACAGGAGTATGGGACTAATGAAAAACTGTTTTTT. It specifies CASSQDGQEYGTNEKLFF. The J gene is TRBJ1-4, the V gene TRBV4-3, with 7 bases aligning to TRBD1. The CDR3 runs 18 residues. Germline values: CDR1 LGHNA, CDR2 YSLEER. V lost 0 bases to trimming and J lost 2 bases; unmatched junction nucleotides: 9.